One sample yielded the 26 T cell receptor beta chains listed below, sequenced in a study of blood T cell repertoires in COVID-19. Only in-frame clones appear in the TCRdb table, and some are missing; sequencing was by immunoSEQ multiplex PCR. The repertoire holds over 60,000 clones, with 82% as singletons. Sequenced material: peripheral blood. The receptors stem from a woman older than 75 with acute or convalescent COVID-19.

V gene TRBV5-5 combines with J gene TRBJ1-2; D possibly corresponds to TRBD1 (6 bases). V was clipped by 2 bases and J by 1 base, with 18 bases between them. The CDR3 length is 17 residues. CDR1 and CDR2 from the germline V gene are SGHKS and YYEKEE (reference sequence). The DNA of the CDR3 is TGTGCCAGCAGCTTTAGCCGAGGGACATCCCGTAACTATGGCTACACCTTC. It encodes CASSFSRGTSRNYGYTF.

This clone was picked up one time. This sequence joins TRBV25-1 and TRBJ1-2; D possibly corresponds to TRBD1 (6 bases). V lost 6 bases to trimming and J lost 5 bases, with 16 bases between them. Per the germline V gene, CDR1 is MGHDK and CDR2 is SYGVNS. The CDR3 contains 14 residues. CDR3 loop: CASSPDNRVYGYTF. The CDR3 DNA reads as TGTGCCAGCAGCCCGGATAACAGGGTTTATGGCTACACCTTC.

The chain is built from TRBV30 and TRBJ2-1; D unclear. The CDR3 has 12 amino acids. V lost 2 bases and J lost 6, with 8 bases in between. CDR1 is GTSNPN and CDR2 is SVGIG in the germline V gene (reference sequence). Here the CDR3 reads CAWSQYSNEQFF. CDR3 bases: TGTGCCTGGAGTCAATATAGCAATGAGCAGTTCTTC.

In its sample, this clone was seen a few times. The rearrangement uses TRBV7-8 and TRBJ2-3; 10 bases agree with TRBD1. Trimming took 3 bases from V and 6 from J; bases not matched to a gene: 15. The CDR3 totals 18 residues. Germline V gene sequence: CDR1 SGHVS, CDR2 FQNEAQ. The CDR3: CASSFLLAPGTGVDTQYF. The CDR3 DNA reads TGTGCCAGCAGCTTCTTGCTGGCCCCCGGGACAGGGGTCGATACGCAGTATTTT.

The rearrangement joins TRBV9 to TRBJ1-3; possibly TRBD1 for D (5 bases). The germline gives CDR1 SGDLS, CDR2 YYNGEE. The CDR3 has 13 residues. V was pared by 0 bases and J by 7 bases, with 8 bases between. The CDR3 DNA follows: TGTGCCAGCAGCGTAGGGCAGGGTAACACCATATATTTT. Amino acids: CASSVGQGNTIYF.

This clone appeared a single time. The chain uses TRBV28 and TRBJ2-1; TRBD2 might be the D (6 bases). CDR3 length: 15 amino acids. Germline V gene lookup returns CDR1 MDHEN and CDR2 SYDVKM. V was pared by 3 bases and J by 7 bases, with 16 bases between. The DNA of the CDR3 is TGTGCCAGCAGTTTGCTGCGACTAGTAAAGAATGAGCAGTTCTTC. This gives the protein CASSLLRLVKNEQFF. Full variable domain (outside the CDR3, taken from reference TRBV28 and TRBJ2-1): DVKVTQSSRYLVKRTGEKVFLECVQDMDHENMFWYRQDPGLGLRLIYFSYDVKMKEKGDIPEGYSVSREKKERFSLILESASTNQTSMYLCASSLLRLVKNEQFFGPGTRLTVL.

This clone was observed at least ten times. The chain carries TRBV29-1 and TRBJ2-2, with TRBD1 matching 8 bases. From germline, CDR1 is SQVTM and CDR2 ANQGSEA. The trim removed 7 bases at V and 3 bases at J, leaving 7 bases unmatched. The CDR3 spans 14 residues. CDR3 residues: CSAATGEDTGELFF. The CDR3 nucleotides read TGCAGCGCCGCGACAGGGGAGGACACCGGGGAGCTGTTTTTT.

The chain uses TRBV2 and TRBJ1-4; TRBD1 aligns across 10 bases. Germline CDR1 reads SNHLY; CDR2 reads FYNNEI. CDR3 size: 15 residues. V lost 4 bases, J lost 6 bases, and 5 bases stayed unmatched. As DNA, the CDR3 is TGTGCCAGCAGTGCTCCGACAGGGGGCTATGAAAAACTGTTTTTT. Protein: CASSAPTGGYEKLFF.

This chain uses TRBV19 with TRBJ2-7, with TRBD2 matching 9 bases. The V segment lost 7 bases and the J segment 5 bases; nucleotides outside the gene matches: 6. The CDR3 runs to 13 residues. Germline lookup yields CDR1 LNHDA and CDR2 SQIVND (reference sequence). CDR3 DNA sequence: TGTGCCAGTAACCAGGGACTAGCTAACGAGCAGTACTTC. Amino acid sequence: CASNQGLANEQYF.

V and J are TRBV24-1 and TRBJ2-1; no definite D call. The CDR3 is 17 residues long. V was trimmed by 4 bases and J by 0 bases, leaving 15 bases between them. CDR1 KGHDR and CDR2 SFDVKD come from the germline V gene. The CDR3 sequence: CATSDPGLTGSYNEQFF. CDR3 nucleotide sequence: TGTGCCACCAGTGACCCCGGCTTAACGGGCTCCTACAATGAGCAGTTCTTC.

The CDR3: CASSYAWTSGNRDTQYF. The CDR3 nucleotides are TGTGCCAGCAGTTACGCCTGGACTAGCGGGAATAGAGATACGCAGTATTTT. The chain is built from TRBV6-2 or TRBV6-3 and TRBJ2-3, with 12 bases that match TRBD2. This CDR3 spans 17 amino acids. The germline V gene encodes CDR1 MNHEY and CDR2 SVGEGT. J was trimmed by 5 bases and V by 2 bases; bases with no gene match: 8.

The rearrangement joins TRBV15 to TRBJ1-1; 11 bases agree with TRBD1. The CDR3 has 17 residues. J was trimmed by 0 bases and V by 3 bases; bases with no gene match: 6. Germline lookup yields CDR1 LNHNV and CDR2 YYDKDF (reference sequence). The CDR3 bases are TGTGCCACCAGCAGTCGGACAGGGGGCCTCATGAACACTGAAGCTTTCTTT. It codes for CATSSRTGGLMNTEAFF.

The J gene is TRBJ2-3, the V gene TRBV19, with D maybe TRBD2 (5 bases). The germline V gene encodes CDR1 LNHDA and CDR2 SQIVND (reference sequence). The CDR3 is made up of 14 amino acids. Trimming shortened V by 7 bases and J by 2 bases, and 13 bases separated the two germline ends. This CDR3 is CASTKAGATDTQYF. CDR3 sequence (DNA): TGTGCCAGTACTAAGGCGGGCGCCACAGATACGCAGTATTTT.

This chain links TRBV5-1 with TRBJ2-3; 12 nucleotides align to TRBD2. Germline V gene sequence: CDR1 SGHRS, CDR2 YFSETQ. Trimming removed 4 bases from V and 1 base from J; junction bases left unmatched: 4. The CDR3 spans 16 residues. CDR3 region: CASSQGLAGRTDTQYF. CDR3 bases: TGCGCCAGCAGCCAAGGACTAGCGGGACGCACAGATACGCAGTATTTT.

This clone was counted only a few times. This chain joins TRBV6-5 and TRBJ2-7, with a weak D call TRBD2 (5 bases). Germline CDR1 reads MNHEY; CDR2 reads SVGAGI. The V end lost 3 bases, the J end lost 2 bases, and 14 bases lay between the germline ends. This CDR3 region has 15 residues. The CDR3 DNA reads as TGTGCCAGCAGTTATGGGCCTAGCCAAGCCTACGAGCAGTACTTC. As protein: CASSYGPSQAYEQYF.

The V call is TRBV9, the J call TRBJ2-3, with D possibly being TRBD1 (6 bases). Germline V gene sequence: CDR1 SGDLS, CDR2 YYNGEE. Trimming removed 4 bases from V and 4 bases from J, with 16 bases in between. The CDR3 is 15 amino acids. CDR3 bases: TGTGCCAGCAGCTCGACTACAGGGATCGCAGATACGCAGTATTTT. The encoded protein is CASSSTTGIADTQYF.

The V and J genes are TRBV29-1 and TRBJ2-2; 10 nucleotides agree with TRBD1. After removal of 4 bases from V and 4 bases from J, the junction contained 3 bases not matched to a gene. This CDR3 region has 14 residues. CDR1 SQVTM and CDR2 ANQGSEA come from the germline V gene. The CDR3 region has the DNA TGCAGCGTTGCCCGGACAGGGGGCACCGGGGAGCTGTTTTTT. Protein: CSVARTGGTGELFF.

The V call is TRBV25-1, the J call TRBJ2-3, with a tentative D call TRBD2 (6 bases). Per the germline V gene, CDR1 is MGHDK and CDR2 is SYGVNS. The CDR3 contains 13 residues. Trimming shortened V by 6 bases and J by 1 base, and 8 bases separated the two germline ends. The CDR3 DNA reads TGTGCCAGCAGGCGGGACGGCACAGATACGCAGTATTTT. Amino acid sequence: CASRRDGTDTQYF.

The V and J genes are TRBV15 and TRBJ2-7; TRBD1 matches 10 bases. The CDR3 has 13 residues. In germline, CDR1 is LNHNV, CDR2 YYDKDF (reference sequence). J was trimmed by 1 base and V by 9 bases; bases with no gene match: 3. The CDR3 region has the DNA TGTGCCACTAGGACAGGGGGGTCCTACGAGCAGTACTTC. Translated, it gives CATRTGGSYEQYF.

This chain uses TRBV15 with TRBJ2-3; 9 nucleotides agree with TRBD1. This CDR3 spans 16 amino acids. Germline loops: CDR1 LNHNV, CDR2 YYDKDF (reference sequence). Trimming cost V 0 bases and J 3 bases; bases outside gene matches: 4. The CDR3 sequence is CATSRDMGTGTDTQYF. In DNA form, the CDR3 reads TGTGCCACCAGCAGAGATATGGGGACAGGGACAGATACGCAGTATTTT.

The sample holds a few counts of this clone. In nucleotides, the CDR3 is TGTGCCAGCAGCCAAACCAGACTAGTTCACGAGCAGTACTTC. Encoded protein: CASSQTRLVHEQYF. The chain carries TRBV3-1 (or the pseudogene TRBV3-2) and TRBJ2-7, with D tentatively TRBD2 (6 bases). The germline V and J ends were trimmed by 2 bases and 5 bases, with 13 bases remaining between them. The CDR3 covers 14 residues. Germline values: CDR1 LGHDT, CDR2 YNNKEL (reference sequence).

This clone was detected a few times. CDR3 loop: CASSLVRLYSNQPQHF. CDR3 nucleotide sequence: TGTGCCAGCAGTTTGGTGCGACTCTATAGCAATCAGCCCCAGCATTTT. The rearrangement joins TRBV28 to TRBJ1-5; unclear D gene. Trimming removed 3 bases from V and 0 bases from J, with 12 bases in between. Per germline, CDR1 MDHEN and CDR2 SYDVKM. This CDR3 is 16 amino acids long.

Written as DNA, the CDR3 is TGCAGCGTCGGACGGGACAGGGGATATGGCTACACCTTC. Its protein is CSVGRDRGYGYTF. The rearrangement joins TRBV29-1 to TRBJ1-2; 10 positions match TRBD1. Germline CDR1 SQVTM, CDR2 ANQGSEA. The CDR3 extends over 13 amino acids. With 6 bases clipped from V and 5 bases from J, the junction kept 6 bases outside the gene matches.

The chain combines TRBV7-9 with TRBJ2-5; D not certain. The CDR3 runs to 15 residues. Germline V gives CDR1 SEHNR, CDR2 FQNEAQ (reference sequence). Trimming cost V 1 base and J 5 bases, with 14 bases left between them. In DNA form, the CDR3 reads TGTGCCAGCAGCTTAGAAGCCAGGCCCACGGAGACCCAGTACTTC. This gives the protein CASSLEARPTETQYF.

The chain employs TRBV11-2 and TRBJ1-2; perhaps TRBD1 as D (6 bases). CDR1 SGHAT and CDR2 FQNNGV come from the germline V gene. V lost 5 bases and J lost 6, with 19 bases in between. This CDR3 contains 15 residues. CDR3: CASSLMTGKVDGYTF. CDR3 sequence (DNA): TGTGCCAGCAGCCTGATGACAGGAAAGGTCGATGGCTACACCTTC.

The CDR3 DNA reads TGTGCCAGCAGCGTAGCGCCGAGTGTTACTGGAAACACCATATATTTT. Translation gives CASSVAPSVTGNTIYF. This chain links TRBV9 with TRBJ1-3; D is unresolved. Germline V gene data show CDR1 as SGDLS and CDR2 as YYNGEE. The CDR3 runs to 16 residues. Trimming took 0 bases from V and 2 from J, leaving 12 bases between them.